This T cell receptor (beta chain) was observed in a study of blood T cells in healthy people across ages. Between the trimmed V and J ends, which lost 0 bases and 0 bases, there was a span of 11 bases. The CDR3 spans 16 residues. The germline V gene encodes CDR1 MGHRA and CDR2 YSYEKL. Primers used in a second PCR of roughly 7 to 12 cycles were a sample-barcoded 5' primer and a J-beta primer mix. TCRdb recomputed calls from the 5' RACE reads with MiXCR, one row per CDR3 protein. The table shows around 1,000,000 distinct CDR3 sequences, with approximately 25% occurring only once. Investigators took roughly 9.5 milliliters of peripheral blood from every donor. These data also featured in a second study, about T cells of mothers and their children. From that second work: Each 15 ul cDNA reaction used roughly 1.4 ug RNA; all RNA was used.

The sequence came from a girl aged 2 to 9 in good health. The chain has TRBV4-1 and TRBJ1-2; D is unclear. Input material: blood. Written as DNA, the CDR3 is TGCGCCAGCAGCCAAGAAAACCCAGAGCCTAACTATGGCTACACCTTC. This gives the protein CASSQENPEPNYGYTF.